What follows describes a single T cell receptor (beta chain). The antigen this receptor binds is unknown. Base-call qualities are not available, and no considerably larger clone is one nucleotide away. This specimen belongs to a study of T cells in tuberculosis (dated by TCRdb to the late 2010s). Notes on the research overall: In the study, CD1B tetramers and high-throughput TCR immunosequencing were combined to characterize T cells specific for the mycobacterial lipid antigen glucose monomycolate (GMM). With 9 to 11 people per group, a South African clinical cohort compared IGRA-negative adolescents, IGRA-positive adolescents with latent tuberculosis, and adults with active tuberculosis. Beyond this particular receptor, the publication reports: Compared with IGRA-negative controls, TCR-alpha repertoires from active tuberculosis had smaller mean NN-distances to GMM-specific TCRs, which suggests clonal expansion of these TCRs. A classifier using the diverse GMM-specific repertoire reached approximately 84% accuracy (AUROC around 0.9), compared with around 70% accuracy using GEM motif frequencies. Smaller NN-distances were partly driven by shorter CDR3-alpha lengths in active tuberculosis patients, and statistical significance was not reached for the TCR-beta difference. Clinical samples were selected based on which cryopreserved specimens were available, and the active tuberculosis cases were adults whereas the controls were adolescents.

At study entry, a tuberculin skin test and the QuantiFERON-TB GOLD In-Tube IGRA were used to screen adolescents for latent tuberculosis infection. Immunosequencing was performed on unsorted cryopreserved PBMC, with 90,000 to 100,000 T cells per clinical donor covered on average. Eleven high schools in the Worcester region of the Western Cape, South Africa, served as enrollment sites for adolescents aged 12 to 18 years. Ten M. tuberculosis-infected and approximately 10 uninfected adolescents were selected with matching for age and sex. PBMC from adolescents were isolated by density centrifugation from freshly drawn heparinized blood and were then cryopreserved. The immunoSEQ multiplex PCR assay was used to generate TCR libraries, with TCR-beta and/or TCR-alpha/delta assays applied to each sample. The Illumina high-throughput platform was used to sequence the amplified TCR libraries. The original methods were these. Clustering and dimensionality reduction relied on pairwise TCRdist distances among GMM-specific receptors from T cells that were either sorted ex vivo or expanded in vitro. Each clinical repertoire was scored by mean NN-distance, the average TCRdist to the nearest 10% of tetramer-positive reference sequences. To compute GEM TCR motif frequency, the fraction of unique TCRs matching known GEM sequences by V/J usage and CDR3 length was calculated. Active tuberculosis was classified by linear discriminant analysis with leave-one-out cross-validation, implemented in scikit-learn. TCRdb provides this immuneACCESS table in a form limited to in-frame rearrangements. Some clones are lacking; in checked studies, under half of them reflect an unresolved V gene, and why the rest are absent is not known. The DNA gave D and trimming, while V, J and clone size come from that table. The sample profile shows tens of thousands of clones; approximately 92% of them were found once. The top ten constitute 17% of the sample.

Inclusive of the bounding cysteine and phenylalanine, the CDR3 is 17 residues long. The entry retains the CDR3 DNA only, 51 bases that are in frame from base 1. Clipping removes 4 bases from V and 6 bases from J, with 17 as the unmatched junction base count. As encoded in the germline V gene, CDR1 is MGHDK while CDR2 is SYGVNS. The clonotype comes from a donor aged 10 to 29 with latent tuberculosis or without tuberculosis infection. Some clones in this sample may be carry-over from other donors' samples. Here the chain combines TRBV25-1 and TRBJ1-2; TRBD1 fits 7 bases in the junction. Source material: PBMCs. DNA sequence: TGTGCCAGCAGTGGGATCGGAGGGGGCGCGTCGGTGCATGGCTACACCTTC. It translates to CASSGIGGGASVHGYTF.